This T cell receptor (beta chain) was captured by sequencing in a study of T cells in Graves' hyperthyroidism and ophthalmopathy. Study at large: Blood from the periphery was taken at initial diagnosis, before any treatment.

The CDR3 is 12 residues long. V was pared by 3 bases and J by 5 bases, with 5 bases between. Germline V CDR1 and CDR2: SEHNR, FQNEAQ (reference sequence). Amplified regions were TCR beta CDR3 sequences from RNA transcripts. The TCR CDR3 was amplified in a first-round RT-PCR using the HTBI primer set. Each CDR3 protein is one row after TCRdb ran MiXCR on the multiplex PCR reads. The data show around 400,000 distinct CDR3 sequences, 20% to 25% seen once. Study conclusions and caveats: Among thyroid clonotypes expanded above 0.001, most also appeared in blood.

Notes on this clonotype: The target antigen is unknown.

Stable disease denoted Graves' hyperthyroidism without ophthalmopathy progression within 18 months. Input material: blood. The rearrangement uses TRBV7-9 and TRBJ1-5; D is uncertain. This receptor was taken from a man aged 50 to 59 with Graves' hyperthyroidism. CDR3 protein: CASSFDYQPQHF. The CDR3 DNA sequence: TGTGCCAGCAGCTTCGATTATCAGCCCCAGCATTTT.